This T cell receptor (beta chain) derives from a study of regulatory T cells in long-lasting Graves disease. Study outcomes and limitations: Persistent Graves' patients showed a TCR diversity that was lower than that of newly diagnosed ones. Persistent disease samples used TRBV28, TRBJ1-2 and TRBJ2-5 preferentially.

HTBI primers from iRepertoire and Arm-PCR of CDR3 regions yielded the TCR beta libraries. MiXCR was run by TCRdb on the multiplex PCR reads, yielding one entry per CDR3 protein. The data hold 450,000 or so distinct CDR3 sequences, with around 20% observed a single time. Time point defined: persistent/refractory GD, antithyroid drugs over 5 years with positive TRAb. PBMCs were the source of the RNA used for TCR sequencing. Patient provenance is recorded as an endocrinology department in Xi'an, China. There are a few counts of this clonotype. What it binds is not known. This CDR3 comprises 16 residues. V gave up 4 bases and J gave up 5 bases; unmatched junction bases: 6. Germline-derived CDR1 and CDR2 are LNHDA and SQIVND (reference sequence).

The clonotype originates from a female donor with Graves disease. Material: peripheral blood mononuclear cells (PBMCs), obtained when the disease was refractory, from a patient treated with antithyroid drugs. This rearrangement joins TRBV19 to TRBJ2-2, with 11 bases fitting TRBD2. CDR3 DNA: TGTGCCAGTAGTAGCCGACTAGCGGGACTTACCGGGGAGCTGTTTTTT. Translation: CASSSRLAGLTGELFF.